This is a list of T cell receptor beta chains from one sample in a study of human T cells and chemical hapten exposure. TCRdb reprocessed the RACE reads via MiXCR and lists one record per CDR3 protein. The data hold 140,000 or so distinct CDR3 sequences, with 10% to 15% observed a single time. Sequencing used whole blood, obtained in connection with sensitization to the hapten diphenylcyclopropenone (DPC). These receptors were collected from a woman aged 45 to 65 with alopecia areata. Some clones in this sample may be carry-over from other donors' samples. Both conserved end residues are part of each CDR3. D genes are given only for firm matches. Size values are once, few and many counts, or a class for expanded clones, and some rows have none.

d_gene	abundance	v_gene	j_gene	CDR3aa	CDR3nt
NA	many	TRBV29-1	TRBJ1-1	CSVERTGSEAFF	TGCAGCGTTGAACGAACGGGGTCTGAAGCTTTCTTT
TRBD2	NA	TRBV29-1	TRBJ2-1	CSARLAGREQFF	TGCAGCGCTCGACTAGCGGGGCGTGAGCAGTTCTTC
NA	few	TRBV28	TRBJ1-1	CASSSERSPNTEAFF	TGTGCCAGCTCTAGCGAGAGGTCCCCTAACACTGAAGCTTTCTTT
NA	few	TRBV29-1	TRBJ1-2	CSVDRRAANYGYTF	TGCAGCGTTGATCGGAGGGCCGCTAACTATGGCTACACCTTC
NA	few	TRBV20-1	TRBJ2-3	CSARGPTRSDTQYF	TGCAGTGCTAGAGGCCCGACTAGGTCGGATACGCAGTATTTT
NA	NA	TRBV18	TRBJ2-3	CASFTLRDKGADTQYF	TGTGCCAGCTTTACCCTCCGGGACAAGGGGGCAGATACGCAGTATTTT
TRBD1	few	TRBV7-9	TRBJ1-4	CASSSHRGLEKLFF	TGTGCCAGCAGCTCCCACAGGGGGCTTGAAAAACTGTTTTTT
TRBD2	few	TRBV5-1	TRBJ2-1	CASSLALGVREAGNEQFF	TGCGCCAGCAGCTTGGCCCTCGGGGTCCGGGAGGCGGGAAATGAGCAGTTCTTC
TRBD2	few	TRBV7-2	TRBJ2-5	CASRKREGGQETQYF	TGTGCCAGCAGAAAGCGGGAGGGAGGGCAAGAGACCCAGTACTTC
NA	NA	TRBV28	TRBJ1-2	CASSFAGADGYTF	TGTGCCAGCAGCTTCGCAGGGGCGGATGGCTACACCTTC